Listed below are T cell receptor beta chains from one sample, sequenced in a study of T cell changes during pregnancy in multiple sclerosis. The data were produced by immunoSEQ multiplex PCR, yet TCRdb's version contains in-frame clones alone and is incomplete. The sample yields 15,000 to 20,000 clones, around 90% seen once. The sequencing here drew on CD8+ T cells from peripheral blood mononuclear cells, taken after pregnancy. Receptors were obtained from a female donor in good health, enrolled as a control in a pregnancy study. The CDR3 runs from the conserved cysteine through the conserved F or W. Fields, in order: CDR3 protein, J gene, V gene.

CDR3 protein: CASSPITGTLINYGYTF
J gene: TRBJ1-2
V gene: TRBV5-6

CDR3 protein: CASSVATRGGEQYF
J gene: TRBJ2-7
V gene: TRBV9

CDR3 protein: CASSLERGGLSYEQYF
J gene: TRBJ2-7
V gene: TRBV5-1

CDR3 protein: CASKPISARTVSNYGYTF
J gene: TRBJ1-2
V gene: TRBV19

CDR3 protein: CASSQSNRRMDTQYF
J gene: TRBJ2-3
V gene: TRBV16

CDR3 protein: CASSLGGQGRNEQFF
J gene: TRBJ2-1
V gene: TRBV13

CDR3 protein: CASSLDRGEKLFF
J gene: TRBJ1-4
V gene: TRBV27

CDR3 protein: CAADRVTEAFF
J gene: TRBJ1-1
V gene: TRBV30

CDR3 protein: CASSILAAGTEAFF
J gene: TRBJ1-1
V gene: TRBV19

CDR3 protein: CASSAYQGTANYGYTF
J gene: TRBJ1-2
V gene: TRBV9

CDR3 protein: CAWRSEASSTDTQYF
J gene: TRBJ2-3
V gene: TRBV30

CDR3 protein: CASSYARDGGYEQYF
J gene: TRBJ2-7
V gene: TRBV2

CDR3 protein: CASSFPRSLGNTEAFF
J gene: TRBJ1-1
V gene: TRBV7-9

CDR3 protein: CASSLQFRGQGDSPLHF
J gene: TRBJ1-6
V gene: TRBV4-3

CDR3 protein: CASSLEGQGGPTEAFF
J gene: TRBJ1-1
V gene: TRBV13

CDR3 protein: CASSSLGGNTEAFF
J gene: TRBJ1-1
V gene: TRBV7-3

CDR3 protein: CAIGKTGTNQPQHF
J gene: TRBJ1-5
V gene: TRBV10-3

CDR3 protein: CAWDRAPDYGYTF
J gene: TRBJ1-2
V gene: TRBV30

CDR3 protein: CASSRLTSGGPETQYF
J gene: TRBJ2-5
V gene: TRBV4-3

CDR3 protein: CASSQILGRAYEQYF
J gene: TRBJ2-7
V gene: TRBV4-3

CDR3 protein: CASSEGQGGVEKLFF
J gene: TRBJ1-4
V gene: TRBV6-1

CDR3 protein: CASSQGPRANTEAFF
J gene: TRBJ1-1
V gene: TRBV4-3